Given below is one T cell receptor (beta chain) in context. The data belong to a study of identical twins. Germline lookup yields CDR1 SNHLY and CDR2 FYNNEI. V lost 8 bases, J lost 4 bases, and 21 bases lay in between. The CDR3 covers 17 residues. MiXCR, applied by TCRdb to the 5' RACE reads, yields one record per CDR3 protein. The sample shows about 470,000 distinct CDR3 sequences, less than 25% of them seen only once. These data also featured in a second study, about T cells expressing NK-cell markers. This second study says: Serological testing identified seven of the eight sequenced donors as HCMV-seropositive and one as seronegative.

The TCR sequence derives from a woman between 18 and 29 years old in good health. The chain has TRBV2 and TRBJ2-6, with a weak D call TRBD1 (6 bases). Material for sequencing was CD4+ T cells sorted from blood. CDR3 in amino acids: CASDSPTGKDGANVLTF. The CDR3 region has the DNA TGTGCCAGCGACTCACCGACAGGCAAAGACGGGGCCAACGTCCTGACTTTC.